These T cell receptor beta chains were read from a single sample in a study of T-cell reconstitution after alpha-beta-depleted transplantation in children. TCRdb analysed the PCR reads with MiXCR anew, one entry per CDR3 protein. The sample contains under 350,000 distinct CDR3 sequences, 9.5% to 10% of which appear only once. The sequencing used PBMCs from the stem cell graft donor, collected from the stem cell graft. All receptors derive from a human donor who donated a stem cell graft to a child with SCID. Both conserved end residues are part of each CDR3. Fields, in order: V gene, D gene, clone size, J gene, CDR3 DNA, CDR3 protein. The D gene is left open where the match is weak. For some rows the clone size is stated as once, few or many, or as a class when expanded; others skip it.

TRBV6-1	.	few	TRBJ2-3	TGTGCCAGCTCCCCAGACCCGCGCACAGATACGCAGTATTTT	CASSPDPRTDTQYF
TRBV19	.	.	TRBJ1-5	TGTGCCAGTAGTATATGGGGGCAAGGGAATCAGCCCCAGCATTTT	CASSIWGQGNQPQHF
TRBV29-1	TRBD1	few	TRBJ1-4	TGCAGCGCGCAACCGACAGGGGGGAATGAAAAACTGTTTTTT	CSAQPTGGNEKLFF
TRBV9	.	few	TRBJ2-7	TGTGCCAGCAGCGTAGGCGTCGGCGAGCAGTACTTC	CASSVGVGEQYF
TRBV6-1	TRBD1	few	TRBJ1-2	TGTGCCAGCAGTGCACGGCCGGGACAGCCCGCCTACACCTTC	CASSARPGQPAYTF
TRBV5-1	.	.	TRBJ2-3	TGCGCCAGCAGCCAAGTTTGGGATACGCAGTATTTT	CASSQVWDTQYF
TRBV20-1	TRBD1	.	TRBJ1-6	TGCAGTGCACGCAGGACAGGGCTTAATTCACCCCTCCACTTT	CSARRTGLNSPLHF
TRBV5-1	TRBD1	many	TRBJ2-7	TGCGCCAGCAGCCAGACAGGGTCTTCCTACGAGCAGTACTTC	CASSQTGSSYEQYF
TRBV12-5	.	.	TRBJ2-5	TGTGCTAGTGACGGAGGGGGCAGCCAAGAGACCCAGTACTTC	CASDGGGSQETQYF
TRBV10-2	.	.	TRBJ2-1	TGCGCCAGCAGTGAGTCGGCGGGGGCGCACAATGAGCAGTTCTTC	CASSESAGAHNEQFF
TRBV7-2	TRBD2	few	TRBJ2-1	TGTGCCAGCAGCCTGTCCCGGGGGGGCCGCAACAATGAGCAGTTCTTC	CASSLSRGGRNNEQFF
TRBV20-1	.	.	TRBJ2-1	TGCAGTGCTAGACCCGGGACGATAAAGAATGAGCAGTTCTTC	CSARPGTIKNEQFF
TRBV7-8	.	.	TRBJ2-5	TGTGCCAGCAGCGCGCTAAGGACAGCTATAGGAGGGACCCAGTACTTC	CASSALRTAIGGTQYF
TRBV2	.	.	TRBJ1-2	TGTGCCACCCACGCGGAACAGGGTGGAAGCGGCTACACCTTC	CATHAEQGGSGYTF
TRBV5-1	.	.	TRBJ2-7	TGCGCCAGCAGCTTCGGGATCCCTGGGATTTCCTACGAGCAGTACTTC	CASSFGIPGISYEQYF
TRBV28	.	once	TRBJ1-5	TGTGCCAGCAGTCTGGGGTCGGTACCCAATCAGCCCCAGCATTTT	CASSLGSVPNQPQHF
TRBV2	.	.	TRBJ1-5	TGTGCCAGCAGCGGACGGTATAGCAATCAGCCCCAGCATTTT	CASSGRYSNQPQHF
TRBV12-3/TRBV12-4	.	few	TRBJ2-4	TGTGCCAGCAGTTTAGACCAGGGGAACATTCAGTACTTC	CASSLDQGNIQYF
TRBV18	.	many	TRBJ2-5	TGTGCCAGCTCACCATCGGGGGGCGCGAGGGACCAGTACTTC	CASSPSGGARDQYF
TRBV5-1	.	.	TRBJ1-4	TGCGCCAGCAGCTTGTCAGGGTTTGGCGAAAAACTGTTTTTT	CASSLSGFGEKLFF
TRBV15	.	few	TRBJ1-5	TGTGCCACCAGCAGCTGGGACGGGAATCAGCCCCAGCATTTT	CATSSWDGNQPQHF
TRBV20-1	.	few	TRBJ1-5	TGCAGTGCTAGGCCGGGGGGCAGGGATCAGCCCCAGCATTTT	CSARPGGRDQPQHF
TRBV19	.	.	TRBJ1-3	TGTGCCAGTAGGAATCAGCGTACAGTCTCTGGAAACACCATATATTTT	CASRNQRTVSGNTIYF
TRBV5-6	.	few	TRBJ2-5	TGTGCCAGCAGCCCGCATCTACAAGAGACCCAGTACTTC	CASSPHLQETQYF
TRBV9	TRBD1	.	TRBJ1-4	TGTGCCAGCAGTGCAGGACAGGGGGCTACTAATGAAAAACTGTTTTTT	CASSAGQGATNEKLFF
TRBV6-2/TRBV6-3	.	few	TRBJ2-7	TGTGCCAGCAGTTCAACTAGATACGAGCAGTACTTC	CASSSTRYEQYF
TRBV12-3/TRBV12-4	.	many	TRBJ2-3	TGTGCCAGCAGTTTAACGACCGGGGCAGATACGCAGTATTTT	CASSLTTGADTQYF
TRBV27	.	few	TRBJ2-7	TGTGCCAGCAGTATCCGGGGCAGCTCCTACGAGCAGTACTTC	CASSIRGSSYEQYF
TRBV6-5	.	.	TRBJ2-6	TGTGCCAGCAGTTATTCGATTCAGGGGTCCGGGGCCAACGTCCTGACTTTC	CASSYSIQGSGANVLTF
TRBV4-1	TRBD2	.	TRBJ2-3	TGCGCCAGCAGCCAGCTCCTAGCGGGACCTAGCACAGATACGCAGTATTTT	CASSQLLAGPSTDTQYF
TRBV7-9	.	few	TRBJ1-1	TGTGCCAGCATCGATCCGAACACTGAAGCTTTCTTT	CASIDPNTEAFF
TRBV20-1	TRBD1	many	TRBJ2-7	TGCAGTGCTACCGGACAGGGAAACTACGAGCAGTACTTC	CSATGQGNYEQYF
TRBV5-6	.	many	TRBJ2-2	TGTGCCAGCAGCCCTAGTTACGGGGAGCTGTTTTTT	CASSPSYGELFF
TRBV20-1	.	.	TRBJ2-2	TGCAGTGCTAGACCCACGGACAGCTCGAACACCGGGGAGCTGTTTTTT	CSARPTDSSNTGELFF
TRBV12-3/TRBV12-4	.	.	TRBJ2-7	TGTGCCAGCAGTTTAGCTGGGATCCGGGGCGAGCAGTACTTC	CASSLAGIRGEQYF
TRBV5-1	TRBD2	.	TRBJ2-3	TGCGCCAGCAGCAAGACTAGCCCAGATACGCAGTATTTT	CASSKTSPDTQYF
TRBV10-3	TRBD2	many	TRBJ2-3	TGTGCCATCCAGAATGGGAGGGGATTCACAGATACGCAGTATTTT	CAIQNGRGFTDTQYF
TRBV12-3/TRBV12-4	TRBD2	.	TRBJ2-3	TGTGCCAGCATTCTGAGTAGCGGGGAGTTAGATACGCAGTATTTT	CASILSSGELDTQYF
TRBV7-2	.	.	TRBJ2-1	TGTGCCAGCAGCTCCATCATCTACAATGAGCAGTTCTTC	CASSSIIYNEQFF
TRBV5-5	.	.	TRBJ2-5	TGTGCCAGCAGCTTGGATGAGGGATGGGAGACCCAGTACTTC	CASSLDEGWETQYF
TRBV27	TRBD2	.	TRBJ2-7	TGTGCCAGCAGTTTGAACAGGCGGGAGGAGCAGTACTTC	CASSLNRREEQYF
TRBV7-6	TRBD1	many	TRBJ2-7	TGTGCCAGCAGCATATTAATGACAGGGGCTCAGCAGTACTTC	CASSILMTGAQQYF
TRBV5-1	TRBD1	.	TRBJ2-7	TGCGCCAGCAGCTCCTCAACGGGACAGACCTACGAGCAGTACTTC	CASSSSTGQTYEQYF
TRBV13	.	.	TRBJ2-1	TGTGCCAGCAGTAGAAAAGGGGTCAGTCCGAGCTCCTACAATGAGCAGTTCTTC	CASSRKGVSPSSYNEQFF
TRBV2	.	few	TRBJ1-1	TGTGCCAGCAGTGAAAGGACCACTGAAGCTTTCTTT	CASSERTTEAFF
TRBV5-1	.	many	TRBJ2-7	TGCGCCAGCCGGGCTGGTCTCTTCTACGAGCAGTACTTC	CASRAGLFYEQYF
TRBV7-7	.	.	TRBJ2-2	TGTGCTAGCAGCTTGCACGGGGACATCGGGGAGCTGTTTTTT	CASSLHGDIGELFF
TRBV10-3	.	few	TRBJ2-1	TGTGCCATCGGTACCTGGGGTGAGCAGTTCTTC	CAIGTWGEQFF
TRBV6-2/TRBV6-3	.	.	TRBJ2-1	TGTGCCAGCAGTCCCAGAGCCTCCTACAATGAGCAGTTCTTC	CASSPRASYNEQFF